Sequencing of this T cell receptor beta chain was carried out in a study of cytotoxic CD8 clonotypes in ibrutinib-treated CLL (dated by TCRdb to the early 2020s). Background for the entire study: The cohort was composed of some ten relapsed/refractory and roughly 14 treatment-naive patients; IGHV unmutated status was identified in some 17 patients. Longitudinal samples were available for about 30% of the 86 trial participants. On average, each sample had approximately 280,000 productive templates and under 95,000 productive rearrangements. Cryopreserved peripheral blood mononuclear cells were obtained prior to treatment, at the time of response, and at either disease progression or sustained remission. Responses were partial in some 24 patients and complete in 2; after median about 5.5 years follow-up, roughly 14 stayed in remission and around 12 progressed. Patients were still on ibrutinib when every remission and progressive disease sample was collected. The response samples were drawn at a median of 12 months into treatment, with a range of about 6 to 40 months. The study at large found these results: Baseline clonality was found to be higher than that of age-matched healthy donors and was strongly correlated with circulating CD8+ T-cell counts. Public clonotypes were rare and either shrank or stayed stable during treatment, and the rise in clonality at ibrutinib response reflected expansion of private clonotypes. Sampling times were not matched between patients in sustained remission and patients whose disease was progressing, and lymph node repertoires were not examined. An increase in clonality was observed at ibrutinib response, with clonality remaining stable during sustained remission and falling back toward baseline at progression.

For TCR beta library preparation, 1.5 to 2.5 micrograms of genomic DNA were extracted from the cryopreserved PBMCs. Longitudinal blood samples from CLL patients receiving ibrutinib monotherapy were subjected to high-throughput TCR beta sequencing. The patients were enrolled in a single-center, open-label phase 2 trial of ibrutinib monotherapy. In the germline V gene, CDR1 corresponds to MNHEY and CDR2 to SVGAGI. V and J lose 0 bases and 2 bases, and a span of 3 bases separates them. The CDR3 covers 13 residues, taking in both the cysteine and the phenylalanine. Of the read, only the CDR3 DNA is kept; its 39 bases are in frame from base 1. Each clonotype received, on average, around 10x coverage in deep resolution sequencing performed on a MiSeq, where the target depth lay between 1 in 1 million and 1 in 200,000 T cells. The immunoSEQ hsTCRB Kit was used to generate the TCR beta libraries. Per the source publication's procedure: ImmunoSEQ Data Assistant and ImmunoSEQ Analyzer were used for data analysis, and V, D and J genes were assigned according to IMGT definitions. Clonality was computed as one minus normalized Shannon entropy of productive rearrangement frequencies, ranging from 0 to 1. Public clonotype analysis was restricted to overrepresented clonotypes comprising at least 0.05% of each patient's repertoire. Repertoires from some 14 age-matched healthy donors in immuneACCESS were used as clonality controls. TCRdb obtained this table from immuneACCESS and retained in-frame rearrangements with V and J assigned. These tables miss some clones; where compared with another copy, unresolved V genes account for less than half of the shortfall, and the remainder is unexplained. V, J and clone size are those of that table, while D and trimming were read from the DNA. The sample data list over 120,000 clones, and 80% of these were observed just once. The top ten hold 6% to 9.5% of the sample.

This clone was recorded a few times. Its antigen has not been determined. Per-base quality was not reported, and no clone a single base away is much larger than it. Different DNA sequences within this sample yield the same CDR3. The origin of this receptor is a human donor with chronic lymphocytic leukemia. In this chain, TRBV6-5 is recombined with TRBJ2-3; the D gene identity is not certain. This specimen consisted of PBMCs, obtained after 36 months of ibrutinib treatment. Here is the DNA: TGTGCCAGCAGTTACTCCTCCACAGATACGCAGTATTTT. It translates to CASSYSSTDTQYF.